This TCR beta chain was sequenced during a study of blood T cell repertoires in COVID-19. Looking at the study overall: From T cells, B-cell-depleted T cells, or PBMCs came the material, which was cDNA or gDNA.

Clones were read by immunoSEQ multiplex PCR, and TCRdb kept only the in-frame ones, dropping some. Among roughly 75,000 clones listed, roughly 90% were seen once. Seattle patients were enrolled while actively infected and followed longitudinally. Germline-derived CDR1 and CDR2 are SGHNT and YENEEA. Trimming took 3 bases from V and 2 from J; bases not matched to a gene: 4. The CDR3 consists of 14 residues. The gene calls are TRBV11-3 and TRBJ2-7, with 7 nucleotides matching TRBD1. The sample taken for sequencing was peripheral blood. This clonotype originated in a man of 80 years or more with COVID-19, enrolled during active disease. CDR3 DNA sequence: TGTGCCAGCAGCTTGAGGACAGGACCCTACGAGCAGTACTTC. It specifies CASSLRTGPYEQYF.